The source of this T cell receptor beta chain is a study of cytomegalovirus exposure and HLA in healthy donors (dated by TCRdb to the late 2010s). Turning to the overall study: According to an earlier analysis of around 600 of the donors, 150 million to 200 million T cells yielded 100 million or so unique TCR beta sequences and about 300 Gb of sequence data. Besides the first cohort of under 700 subjects, a separate validation cohort made up of 120 or so different subjects was used. Across some 400 genotyped donors of the cohort, an average of roughly 200,000 unique TCR beta nucleotide sequences per donor were sequenced, and around 19% of those sequences were non-productive. Roughly five DR-DQ haplotypes were treated as single units for association and clustering because of strong linkage in the cohort. The study was designed to test whether signatures of past pathogen exposure could be identified by cataloging public T cell receptors. In a later analysis, previously published TCR beta repertoires from more than 500 donors were re-analyzed and high-resolution HLA genotyping was added so that TCR occurrence patterns could be studied. The study combined high-throughput TCR immunosequencing, statistical association of individual TCRs with disease status, and machine learning to predict cytomegalovirus infection status. To decide whether each TCR beta V gene segment behaved as functional or pseudogenic, an earlier analysis of approximately 620 of the donors relied on high-throughput TCR beta sequencing. The study profiled the T cell repertoires of 500 to 800 subjects by immunosequencing and related them to cytomegalovirus serostatus. Rather than using new phenotypic data, the later analysis identified candidate immune exposures from TCR beta sequences and from how often those sequences occurred across donors. A later genetic analysis used genome-wide SNP genotypes for about three fifths of the 666 donors, treating that subset as a discovery cohort. The number of typed donors differed by locus: about 620-640 for A, B, C, DRB1 and DQB1; 500 to 550 for DQA1; 606 for DPA1; and some 470 for DPB1. The genetic ancestry cluster associated with self-reported Caucasian donors included about four fifths of the 398 genotyped donors. Donor age, sex, ethnicity and CMV serostatus were compiled together with the repertoire data. An early release that covered about 600 HLA-typed donors contained approximately 290 gigabases of sequencing data and tens of millions of unique TCR sequences. Both class I and class II loci were covered by HLA typing, at four-digit resolution. All discovery cohort repertoires had been generated using a single sequencing platform. Overall results and qualifications from the work: The authors suggested that the approach could potentially be extended to other disease states and immunological phenotypes. Because counts were too low, some 16 rarely observed V segments, including chromosome 9 orphons, were excluded from the earlier analysis of about 500 of the donors. In this cohort, only TCR beta chains were sequenced, and detectable features were limited by the absence of alpha or paired-chain data. A further reported finding was that TCR beta sequences accurately predicted the HLA-A and HLA-B alleles for most subjects in the first cohort. When HLA alleles, especially DR and DQ, strongly co-occurred, attributing TCR associations to individual alleles was difficult. A total of fewer than 200 TCR beta chains were listed by the study as associated with cytomegalovirus. A later genetic analysis reported fewer N-insertions in productive TCRs among donors in an Asian-associated ancestry cluster than the approximately 700-donor mean. Most TCR sequences were seen in very few donors, while some public TCRs were found in many individuals. A later analysis found that most CMV-associated TCR beta chains appeared HLA-restricted, with HLA associations seemingly driven largely by CMV exposure. In a later analysis, the rate of TCR association differed among HLA loci, with DRB1 alleles having the most associated TCRs and HLA-C alleles having the fewest. The presence/absence analyses assumed that sequencing depth was roughly uniform across donors, and that assumption may not be true. Specific HLA alleles were associated with about 17,000 TCR beta sequences at a false discovery rate of 0.05 in a later analysis. CMV serostatus was the only immune exposure information available for the cohort. A group of highly shared sequence variants was considered likely to be a technical artifact of the sequencing pipeline. Correlated functional status among segregating V segments might be attributable to linkage disequilibrium, but an unknown experimental factor could not be ruled out. HLA typing was unavailable for some donors at each locus, so association tests used only the typed subset. The classifier was reported to diagnose cytomegalovirus status with high specificity and sensitivity in both the original cohort and the validation cohort. In vitro tests confirmed that a few of the cytomegalovirus-associated TCR beta chains recognize cytomegalovirus antigens. Compared with equally common non-associated chains, HLA-associated TCR beta chains in a later analysis were more clonally expanded and had lower generation probabilities. Some IMGT-functional V segments, including TRBV6-2 and TRBV6-3, could not be told apart with the 87-base-pair reads, so those segments were excluded. An association between a missense DCLRE1C variant and V-gene and J-gene trimming of TCR beta chains was found in a later genetic analysis and replicated in an independent cohort. An earlier analysis of several hundred of the donors showed that most TCR beta V segments appeared in productive rearrangements either about 90% or about 30% of the time, which broadly matched IMGT annotations. In a later analysis, several top co-occurrence clusters were reported to appear linked to parvovirus B19, influenza, CMV and Epstein-Barr virus.

With regard to this clone: The antigen it recognizes is unknown. No much larger clone is present one base from it, and per-base qualities are unavailable.

The cohort consisted of 600 to 750 healthy bone marrow donors. Cohort members were all nominally healthy when sampled, although unrecorded immune exposures were likely present. The donor tested CMV seronegative and was one of the 352 seronegative cohort members. Every donor gave a peripheral blood sample, and the peripheral blood mononuclear cells from that sample were used for TCR beta sequencing. The Qiagen DNeasy Blood Extraction Kit was used to extract genomic DNA from the blood cell samples. Trimming removed 4 bases from V and 1 base from J; the gene matches leave 10 bases unexplained. Via the germline V gene (reference sequence), CDR1 is SGHNT and CDR2 YYREEE. From the cysteine up to the phenylalanine, the CDR3 has a length of 16 residues. Only CDR3 DNA remains: 48 bases, in frame from the first base. The library was produced with the immunoSEQ multiplex PCR assay. For the multiplex PCR, a mixture combining 60 forward primers for TCR Vbeta segments and 13 reverse primers for TCR Jbeta segments was used. The CDR3 region of rearranged TCR beta genes was amplified from genomic DNA by a multiplex PCR assay. On the Illumina HiSeq System, the amplified TCR beta libraries were sequenced as 87-base-pair reads. For the original study's pipeline: A later analysis tallied about 77 million unique TCR beta chains across the approximately 670 repertoires, and around 9.9 million of those chains were shared by two or more donors. Raw reads were error-corrected and collapsed into unique sequences by a nearest-neighbor algorithm in which closely related sequences were merged to remove PCR and sequencing errors. To assign V, D and J gene segments, CDR3 sequences were aligned to IMGT reference sequences. For a sequence to be retained, at least a six-nucleotide match to both a V gene segment and a J gene segment was required. Rearrangements were classified as productive when the CDR3 lacked stop codons and remained in frame with V and J, and all other rearrangements were classified as non-productive. CDR3 was defined according to IMGT convention as the region running from the second conserved V-encoded cysteine to the conserved J-encoded phenylalanine. In an earlier analysis of more than 550 of the donors, sequences lacking an unambiguous match to a single V gene segment were excluded. An earlier analysis of fewer than 750 of the donors classified V segments as functional when productive rearrangements were above 56.7% and as segregating when the standard deviation between donors was above 5%. A statistical classification framework was built for diagnosing cytomegalovirus status from the catalog of TCR beta chain sequences. In a later analysis, TCR nucleotide sequences were compared against IMGT/GENE-DB human TR gene sequences so that V and J genes could be assigned. The TCRdist pipeline was used in a later analysis to assign CDR3 sequences and most-parsimonious VDJ recombination scenarios. A later analysis defined each TCR beta chain by its CDR3 amino acid sequence plus V-gene family, and excluded reads lacking a unique V-gene family. In a later analysis, fewer than 600 highly shared, low-generation-probability nucleotide sequences were removed to address suspected cross-contamination and a sequencing artifact. For each public chain, a later analysis derived a clonal expansion index from normalized ranks of inferred template counts within each repertoire. Generation probabilities in a later analysis came from a VDJ recombination model fitted to out-of-frame rearrangements, and those results were checked against IGoR. Hypergeometric tests were used in a later analysis to score TCR-TCR, TCR-HLA and TCR-CMV co-occurrence, with a repertoire-size bias correction applied to the TCR pairs. False discovery rates were estimated in a later analysis by permuting HLA or CMV assignments 20 times. In a later analysis, co-occurring TCRs were grouped with DBSCAN, and TCRdist sequence similarity was added when clustering was performed within HLA-allele-positive subsets. Co-occurrence clustering excluded repertoires with fewer than 30,000 or more than 120,000 public chains, plus five with anomalous nucleotide sharing. The table was pulled from immuneACCESS by TCRdb, which kept in-frame rearrangements only. Such tables lose some clones; where checked, under half of the loss comes from unresolved V genes, and the rest has no known cause. V and J calls and clone size follow that table, whereas D and trimming were derived from the DNA. Here the sample has about 190,000 clones; 82% occur a single time. The ten biggest clones cover about 0.78% of the sample.

The sequenced material came from PBMCs. The source is a woman aged 18-29 years in good health and CMV-seronegative. Rearrangement joined TRBV5-4 to TRBJ2-7; TRBD2 agrees with 8 junctional bases. The nucleotide sequence reads TGTGCCAGCAGCCAAGATCCGGGCGGGGGGTCCTACGAGCAGTACTTC. It encodes CASSQDPGGGSYEQYF.